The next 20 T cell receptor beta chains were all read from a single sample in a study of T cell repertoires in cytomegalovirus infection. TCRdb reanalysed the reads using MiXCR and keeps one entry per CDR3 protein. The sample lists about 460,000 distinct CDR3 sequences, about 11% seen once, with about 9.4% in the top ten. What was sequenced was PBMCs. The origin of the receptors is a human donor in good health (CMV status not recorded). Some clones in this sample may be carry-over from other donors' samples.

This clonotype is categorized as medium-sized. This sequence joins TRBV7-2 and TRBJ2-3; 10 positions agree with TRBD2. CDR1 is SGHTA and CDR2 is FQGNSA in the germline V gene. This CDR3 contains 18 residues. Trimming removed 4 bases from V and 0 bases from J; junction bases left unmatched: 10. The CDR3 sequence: CASSSIPGTSASTDTQYF. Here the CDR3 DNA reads TGTGCCAGCAGCTCAATTCCCGGGACTAGCGCTAGCACAGATACGCAGTATTTT.

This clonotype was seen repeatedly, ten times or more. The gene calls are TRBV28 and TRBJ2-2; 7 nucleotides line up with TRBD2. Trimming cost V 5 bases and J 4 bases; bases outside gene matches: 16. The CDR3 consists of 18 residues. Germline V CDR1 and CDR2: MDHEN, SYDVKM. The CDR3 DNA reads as TGTGCCAGCAGTCCAGTCGGGGGAGGGCCCTCTTTCACCGGGGAGCTGTTTTTT. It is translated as CASSPVGGGPSFTGELFF.

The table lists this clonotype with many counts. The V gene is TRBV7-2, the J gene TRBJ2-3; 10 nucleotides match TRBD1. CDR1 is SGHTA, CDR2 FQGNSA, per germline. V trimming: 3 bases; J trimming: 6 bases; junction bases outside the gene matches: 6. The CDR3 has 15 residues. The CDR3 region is CASSFGTGVGDTQYF. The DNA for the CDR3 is TGTGCCAGCAGCTTCGGGACAGGGGTGGGGGATACGCAGTATTTT.

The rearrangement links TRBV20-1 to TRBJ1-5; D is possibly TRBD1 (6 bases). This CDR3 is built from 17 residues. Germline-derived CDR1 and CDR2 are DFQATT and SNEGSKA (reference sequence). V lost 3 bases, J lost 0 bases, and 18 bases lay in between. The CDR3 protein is CSASNPTGSYSNQPQHF. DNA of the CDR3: TGCAGTGCTAGCAATCCGACAGGCAGCTATAGCAATCAGCCCCAGCATTTT.

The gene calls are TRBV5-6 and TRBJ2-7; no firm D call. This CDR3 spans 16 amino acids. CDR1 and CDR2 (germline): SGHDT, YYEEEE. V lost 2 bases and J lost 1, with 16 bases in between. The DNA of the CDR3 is TGTGCCAGCAGCTTCCTCTTGTCTGGGGAATCCTACGAGCAGTACTTC. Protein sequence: CASSFLLSGESYEQYF.

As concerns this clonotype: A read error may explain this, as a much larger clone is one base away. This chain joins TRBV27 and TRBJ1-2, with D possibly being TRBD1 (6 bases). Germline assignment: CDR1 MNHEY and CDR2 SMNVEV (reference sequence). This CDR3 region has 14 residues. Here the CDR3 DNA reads TGTGCCAGCAGTCTACAGGGCTCCAACTATAGCTACACCTTC. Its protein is CASSLQGSNYSYTF.

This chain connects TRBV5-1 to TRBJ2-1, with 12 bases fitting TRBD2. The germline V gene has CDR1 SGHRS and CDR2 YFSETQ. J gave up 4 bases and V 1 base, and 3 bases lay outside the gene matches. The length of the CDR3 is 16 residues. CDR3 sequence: CASSLSGLAGYNEQFF. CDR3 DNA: TGCGCCAGCAGCTTGTCGGGACTAGCGGGTTACAATGAGCAGTTCTTC.

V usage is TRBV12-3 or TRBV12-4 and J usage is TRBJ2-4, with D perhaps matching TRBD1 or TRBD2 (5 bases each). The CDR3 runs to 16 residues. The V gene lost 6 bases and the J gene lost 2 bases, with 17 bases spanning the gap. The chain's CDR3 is CASRGEGKGPKNIQYF. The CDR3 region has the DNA TGTGCCAGCAGGGGGGAAGGGAAGGGCCCCAAAAACATTCAGTACTTC.

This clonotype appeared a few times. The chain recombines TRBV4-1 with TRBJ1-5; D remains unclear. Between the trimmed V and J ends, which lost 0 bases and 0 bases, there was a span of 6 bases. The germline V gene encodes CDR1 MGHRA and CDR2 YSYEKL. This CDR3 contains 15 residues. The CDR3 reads CASSQEFVSNQPQHF. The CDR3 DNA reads TGCGCCAGCAGCCAAGAATTTGTTAGCAATCAGCCCCAGCATTTT.

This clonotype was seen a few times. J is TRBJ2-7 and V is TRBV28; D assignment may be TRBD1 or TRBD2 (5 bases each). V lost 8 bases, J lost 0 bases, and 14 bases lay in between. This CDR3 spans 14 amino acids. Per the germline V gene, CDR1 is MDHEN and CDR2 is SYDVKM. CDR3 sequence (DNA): TGTGCCAGCCTGAAGGGACGGTTCTCCTACGAGCAGTACTTC. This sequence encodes CASLKGRFSYEQYF.

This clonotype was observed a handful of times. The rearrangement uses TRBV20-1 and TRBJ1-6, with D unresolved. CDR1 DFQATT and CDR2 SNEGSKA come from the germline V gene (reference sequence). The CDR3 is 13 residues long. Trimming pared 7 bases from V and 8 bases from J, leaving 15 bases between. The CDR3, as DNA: TGCAGTGGCATTATATACAGCGATTCACCCCTCCACTTT. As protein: CSGIIYSDSPLHF.

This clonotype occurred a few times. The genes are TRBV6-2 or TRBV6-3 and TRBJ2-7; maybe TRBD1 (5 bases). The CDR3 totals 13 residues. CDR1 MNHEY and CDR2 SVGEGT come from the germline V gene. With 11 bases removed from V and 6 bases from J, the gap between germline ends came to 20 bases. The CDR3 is CAESQDTRSEQYF. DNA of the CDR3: TGTGCCGAAAGCCAGGACACCAGGAGCGAGCAGTACTTC.

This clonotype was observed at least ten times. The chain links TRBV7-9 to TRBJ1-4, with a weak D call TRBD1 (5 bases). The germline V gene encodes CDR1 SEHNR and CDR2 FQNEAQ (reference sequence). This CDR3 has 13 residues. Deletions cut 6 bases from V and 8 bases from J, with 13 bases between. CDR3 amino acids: CASRDRGVEKLFF. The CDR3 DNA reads TGTGCCAGCAGGGATCGGGGCGTCGAAAAACTGTTTTTT.

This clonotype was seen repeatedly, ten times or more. This CDR3 reads CASSAGVTNTGELFF. CDR3 nucleotides: TGTGCCAGCAGTGCCGGGGTTACGAACACCGGGGAGCTGTTTTTT. The chain has TRBV6-4 and TRBJ2-2, with a weak D call TRBD2 (5 bases). This CDR3 has 15 residues. Deletions cut 4 bases from V and 0 bases from J, with 9 bases between. Germline loops: CDR1 MRHNA, CDR2 SNTAGT.

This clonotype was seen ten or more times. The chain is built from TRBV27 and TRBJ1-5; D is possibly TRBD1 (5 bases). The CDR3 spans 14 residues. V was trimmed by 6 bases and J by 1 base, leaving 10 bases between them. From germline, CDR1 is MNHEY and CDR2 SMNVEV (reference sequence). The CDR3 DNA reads TGTGCCAGCAGCCGGGGGGAGAGCAATCAGCCCCAGCATTTT. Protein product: CASSRGESNQPQHF.

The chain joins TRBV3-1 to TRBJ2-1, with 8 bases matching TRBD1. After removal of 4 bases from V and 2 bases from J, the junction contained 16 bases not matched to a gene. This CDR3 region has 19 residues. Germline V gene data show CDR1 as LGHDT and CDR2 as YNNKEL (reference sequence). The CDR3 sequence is CASSRFSGTGVPTYNEQFF. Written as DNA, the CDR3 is TGTGCCAGCAGCCGCTTCTCCGGGACAGGAGTACCTACCTACAATGAGCAGTTCTTC.

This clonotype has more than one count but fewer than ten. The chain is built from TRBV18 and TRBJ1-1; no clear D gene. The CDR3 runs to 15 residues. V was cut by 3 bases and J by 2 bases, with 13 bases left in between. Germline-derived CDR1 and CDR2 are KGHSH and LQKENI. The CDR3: CASSPLTALNTEAFF. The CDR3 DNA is TGTGCCAGCTCACCGCTTACAGCGCTTAACACTGAAGCTTTCTTT.

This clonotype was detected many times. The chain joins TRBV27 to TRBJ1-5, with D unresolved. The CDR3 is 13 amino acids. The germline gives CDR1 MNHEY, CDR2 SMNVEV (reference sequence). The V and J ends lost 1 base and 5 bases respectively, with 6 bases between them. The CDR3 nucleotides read TGTGCCAGCAGTTTATGGACCGATCAGCCCCAGCATTTT. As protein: CASSLWTDQPQHF.

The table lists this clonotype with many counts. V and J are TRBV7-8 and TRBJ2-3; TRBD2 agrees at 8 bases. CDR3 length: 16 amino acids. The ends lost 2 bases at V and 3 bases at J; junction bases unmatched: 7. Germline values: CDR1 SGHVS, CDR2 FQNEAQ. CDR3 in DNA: TGTGCCAGCAGCTTAAGGCGAGCGGGGGCAACAGATACGCAGTATTTT. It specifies CASSLRRAGATDTQYF. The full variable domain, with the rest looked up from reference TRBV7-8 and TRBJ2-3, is GAGVSQSPRYKVAKRGQDVALRCDPISGHVSLFWYQQALGQGPEFLTYFQNEAQLDKSGLPSDRFFAERPEGSVSTLKIQRTQQEDSAVYLCASSLRRAGATDTQYFGPGTRLTVL.

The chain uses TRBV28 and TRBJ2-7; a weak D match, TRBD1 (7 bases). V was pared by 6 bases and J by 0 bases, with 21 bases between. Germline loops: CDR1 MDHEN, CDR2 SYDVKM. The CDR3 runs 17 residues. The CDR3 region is CASSLSPGGDSSYEQYF. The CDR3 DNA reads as TGTGCCAGCAGCCTAAGCCCTGGAGGGGACAGCTCCTACGAGCAGTACTTC.